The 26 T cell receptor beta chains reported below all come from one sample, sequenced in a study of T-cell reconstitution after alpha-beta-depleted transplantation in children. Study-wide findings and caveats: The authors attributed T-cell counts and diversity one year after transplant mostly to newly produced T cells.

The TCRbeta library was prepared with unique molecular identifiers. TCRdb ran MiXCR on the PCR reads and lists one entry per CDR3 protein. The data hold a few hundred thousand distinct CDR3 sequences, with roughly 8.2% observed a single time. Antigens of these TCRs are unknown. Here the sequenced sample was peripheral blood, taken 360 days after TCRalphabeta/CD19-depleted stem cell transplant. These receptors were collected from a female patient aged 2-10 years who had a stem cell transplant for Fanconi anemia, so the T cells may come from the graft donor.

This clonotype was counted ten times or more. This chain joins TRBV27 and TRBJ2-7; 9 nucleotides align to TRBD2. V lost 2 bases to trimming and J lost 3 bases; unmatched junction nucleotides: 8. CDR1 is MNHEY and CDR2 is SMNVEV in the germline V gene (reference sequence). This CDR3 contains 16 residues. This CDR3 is CASSLVPGLAYYEQYF. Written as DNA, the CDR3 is TGTGCCAGCAGTTTAGTTCCGGGACTAGCCTACTACGAGCAGTACTTC.

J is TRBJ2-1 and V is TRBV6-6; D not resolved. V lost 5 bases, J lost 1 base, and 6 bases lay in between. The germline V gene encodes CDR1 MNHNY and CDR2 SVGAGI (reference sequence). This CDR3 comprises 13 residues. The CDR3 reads CASSRRSYNEQFF. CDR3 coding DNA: TGTGCCAGCAGTAGACGGTCCTACAATGAGCAGTTCTTC.

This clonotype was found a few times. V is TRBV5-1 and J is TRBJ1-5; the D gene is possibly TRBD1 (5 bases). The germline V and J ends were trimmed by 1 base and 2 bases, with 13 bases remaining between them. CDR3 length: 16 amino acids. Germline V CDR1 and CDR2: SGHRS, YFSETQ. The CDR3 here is CASSLTAREGNQPQHF. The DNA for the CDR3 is TGCGCCAGCAGCTTGACTGCCAGGGAGGGCAATCAGCCCCAGCATTTT.

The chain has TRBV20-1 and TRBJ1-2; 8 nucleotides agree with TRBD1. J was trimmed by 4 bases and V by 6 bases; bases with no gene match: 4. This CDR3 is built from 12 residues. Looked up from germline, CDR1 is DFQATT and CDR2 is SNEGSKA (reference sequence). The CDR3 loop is CSAPDRVYGYTF. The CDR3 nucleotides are TGCAGTGCCCCGGACAGGGTCTATGGCTACACCTTC.

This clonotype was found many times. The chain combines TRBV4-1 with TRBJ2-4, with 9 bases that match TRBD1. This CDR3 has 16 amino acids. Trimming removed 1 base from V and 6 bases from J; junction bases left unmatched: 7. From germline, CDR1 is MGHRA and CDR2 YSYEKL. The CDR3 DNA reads TGCGCCAGCAGCCAAGCCTGGGGGACAGGGTCAAACATTCAGTACTTC. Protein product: CASSQAWGTGSNIQYF.

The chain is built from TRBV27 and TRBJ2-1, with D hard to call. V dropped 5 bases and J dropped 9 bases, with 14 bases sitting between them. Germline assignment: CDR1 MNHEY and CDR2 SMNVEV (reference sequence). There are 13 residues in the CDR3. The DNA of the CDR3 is TGTGCCAGCAGTCCCCTAGGGTCCCCTGAGCAGTTCTTC. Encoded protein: CASSPLGSPEQFF.

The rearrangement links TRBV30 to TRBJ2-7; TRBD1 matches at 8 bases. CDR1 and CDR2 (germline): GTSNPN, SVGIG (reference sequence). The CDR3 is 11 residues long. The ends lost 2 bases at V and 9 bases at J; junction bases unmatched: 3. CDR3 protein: CAWSSGQGQYF. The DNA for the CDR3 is TGTGCCTGGAGTTCCGGACAGGGGCAGTACTTC.

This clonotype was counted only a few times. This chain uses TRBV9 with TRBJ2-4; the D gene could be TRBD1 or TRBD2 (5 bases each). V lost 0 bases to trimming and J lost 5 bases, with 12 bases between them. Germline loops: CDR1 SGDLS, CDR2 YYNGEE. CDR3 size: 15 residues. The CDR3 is CASSVGGRDQNIQYF. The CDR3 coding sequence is TGTGCCAGCAGCGTAGGGGGTCGGGACCAAAACATTCAGTACTTC.

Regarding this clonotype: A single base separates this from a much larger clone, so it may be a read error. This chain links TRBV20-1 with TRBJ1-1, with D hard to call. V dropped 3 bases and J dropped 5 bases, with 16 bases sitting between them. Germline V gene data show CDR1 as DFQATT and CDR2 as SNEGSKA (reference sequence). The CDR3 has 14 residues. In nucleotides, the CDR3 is TGCAGTGCTAGTCGGGCAGGAGGCACTACTGAAGCTTTCTTT. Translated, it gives CSASRAGGTTEAFF.

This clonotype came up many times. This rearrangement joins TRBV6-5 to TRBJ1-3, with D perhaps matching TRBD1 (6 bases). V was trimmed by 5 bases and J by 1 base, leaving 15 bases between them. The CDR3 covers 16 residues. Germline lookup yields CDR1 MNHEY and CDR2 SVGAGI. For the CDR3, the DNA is TGTGCCAGCAGTAGGGGGGTGGGGGGTTCTGGAAACACCATATATTTT. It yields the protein CASSRGVGGSGNTIYF.

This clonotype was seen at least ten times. The CDR3 protein is CSARDVRGNTEAFF. CDR3 nucleotide sequence: TGCAGTGCTAGAGATGTACGGGGGAACACTGAAGCTTTCTTT. The V and J genes are TRBV20-1 and TRBJ1-1; no clear D. Trimming cost V 0 bases and J 1 base, with 9 bases left between them. This CDR3 has 14 amino acids. Germline-derived CDR1 and CDR2 are DFQATT and SNEGSKA (reference sequence).

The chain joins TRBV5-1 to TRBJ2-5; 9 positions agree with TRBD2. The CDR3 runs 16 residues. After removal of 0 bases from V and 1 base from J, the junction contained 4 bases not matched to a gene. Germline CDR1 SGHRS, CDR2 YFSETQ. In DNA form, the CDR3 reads TGCGCCAGCAGCTTGGACCCAGCGGGGGGCCAAGAGACCCAGTACTTC. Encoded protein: CASSLDPAGGQETQYF.

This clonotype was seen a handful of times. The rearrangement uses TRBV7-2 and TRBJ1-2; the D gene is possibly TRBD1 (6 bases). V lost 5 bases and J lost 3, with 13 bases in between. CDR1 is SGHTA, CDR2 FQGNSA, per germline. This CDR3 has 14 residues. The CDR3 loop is CASSLGDTYYGYTF. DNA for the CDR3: TGTGCCAGCAGCCTTGGGGACACGTACTATGGCTACACCTTC.

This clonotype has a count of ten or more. Written as DNA, the CDR3 is TGTGCCAGCAGCTTAGATGGGAGGGCCAATGAGCAGTTCTTC. Translating gives CASSLDGRANEQFF. The chain has TRBV11-3 and TRBJ2-1, with 7 bases aligning to TRBD2. CDR1 is SGHNT and CDR2 is YENEEA in the germline V gene. The junction had 2 bases not matched to a gene; V was cut back by 0 bases and J by 6 bases. This CDR3 is 14 amino acids long.

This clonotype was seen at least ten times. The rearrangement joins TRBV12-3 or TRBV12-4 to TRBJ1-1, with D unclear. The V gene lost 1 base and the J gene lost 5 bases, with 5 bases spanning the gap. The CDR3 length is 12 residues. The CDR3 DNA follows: TGTGCCAGCAGTTTAGAGGCTACTGAAGCTTTCTTT. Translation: CASSLEATEAFF.

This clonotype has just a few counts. The CDR3 is CASSPLSKQARNMNTEAFF. DNA for the CDR3: TGTGCCAGCTCACCCTTATCCAAGCAGGCGAGAAACATGAACACTGAAGCTTTCTTT. This rearrangement joins TRBV18 to TRBJ1-1; D is uncertain. In germline, CDR1 is KGHSH, CDR2 LQKENI. V was cut by 3 bases and J by 0 bases, with 23 bases left in between. This CDR3 has 19 residues.

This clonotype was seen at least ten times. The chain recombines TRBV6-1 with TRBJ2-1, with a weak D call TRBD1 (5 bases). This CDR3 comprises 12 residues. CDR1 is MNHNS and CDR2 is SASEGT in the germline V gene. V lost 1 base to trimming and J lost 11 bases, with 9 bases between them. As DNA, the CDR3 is TGTGCCAGCAGTGAAGTGACAGACCAGCAGTTCTTC. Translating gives CASSEVTDQQFF.

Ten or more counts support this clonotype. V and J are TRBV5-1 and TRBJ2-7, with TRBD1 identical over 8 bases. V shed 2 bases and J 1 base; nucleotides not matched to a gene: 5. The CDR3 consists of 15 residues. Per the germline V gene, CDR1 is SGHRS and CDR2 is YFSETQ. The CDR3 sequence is CASSLGQGQSYEQYF. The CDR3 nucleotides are TGCGCCAGCAGCTTAGGACAGGGACAGTCCTACGAGCAGTACTTC.

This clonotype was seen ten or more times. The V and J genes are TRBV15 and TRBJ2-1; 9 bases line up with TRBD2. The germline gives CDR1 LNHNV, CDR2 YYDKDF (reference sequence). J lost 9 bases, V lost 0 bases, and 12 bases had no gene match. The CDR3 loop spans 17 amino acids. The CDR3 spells CATSREPLAGGMTEQFF. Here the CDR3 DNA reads TGTGCCACCAGCAGAGAACCCCTGGCGGGAGGGATGACTGAGCAGTTCTTC.

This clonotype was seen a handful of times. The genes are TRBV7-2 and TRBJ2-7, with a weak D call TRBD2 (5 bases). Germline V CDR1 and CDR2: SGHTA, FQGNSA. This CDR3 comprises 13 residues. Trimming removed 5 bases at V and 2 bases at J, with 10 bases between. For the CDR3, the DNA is TGTGCCAGCAGCCGAACTAGTACCTACGAGCAGTACTTC. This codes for CASSRTSTYEQYF.

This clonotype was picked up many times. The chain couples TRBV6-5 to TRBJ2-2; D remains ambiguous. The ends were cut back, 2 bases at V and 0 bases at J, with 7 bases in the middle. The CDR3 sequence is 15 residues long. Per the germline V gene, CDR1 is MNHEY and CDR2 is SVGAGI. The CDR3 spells CASSYAASNTGELFF. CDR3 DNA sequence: TGTGCCAGCAGTTACGCGGCTTCGAACACCGGGGAGCTGTTTTTT.

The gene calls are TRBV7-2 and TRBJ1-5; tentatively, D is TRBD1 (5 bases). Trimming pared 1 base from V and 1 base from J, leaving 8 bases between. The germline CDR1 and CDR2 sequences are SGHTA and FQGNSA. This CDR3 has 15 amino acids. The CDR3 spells CASSLVGVSNQPQHF. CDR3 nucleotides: TGTGCCAGCAGCTTAGTAGGGGTGAGCAATCAGCCCCAGCATTTT.

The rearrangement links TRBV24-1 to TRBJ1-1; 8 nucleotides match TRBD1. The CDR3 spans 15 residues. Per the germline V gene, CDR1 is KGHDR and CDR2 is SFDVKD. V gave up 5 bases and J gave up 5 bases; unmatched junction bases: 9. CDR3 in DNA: TGTGCCACCAGTGCCGAAGACAGGGGATGGACTGAAGCTTTCTTT. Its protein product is CATSAEDRGWTEAFF.

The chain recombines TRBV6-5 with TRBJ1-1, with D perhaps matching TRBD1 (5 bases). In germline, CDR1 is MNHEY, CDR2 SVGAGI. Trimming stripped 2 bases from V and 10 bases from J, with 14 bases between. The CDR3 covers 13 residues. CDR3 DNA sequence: TGTGCCAGCAGTTACCGCGGACACGGGGGAGCTTTCTTT. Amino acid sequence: CASSYRGHGGAFF.

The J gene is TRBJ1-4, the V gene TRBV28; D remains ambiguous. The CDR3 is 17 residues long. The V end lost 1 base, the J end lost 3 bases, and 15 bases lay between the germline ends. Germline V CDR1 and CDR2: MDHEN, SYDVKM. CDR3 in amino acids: CASSLFASRNANEKLFF. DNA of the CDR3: TGTGCCAGCAGTTTATTCGCTTCTAGGAATGCTAATGAAAAACTGTTTTTT. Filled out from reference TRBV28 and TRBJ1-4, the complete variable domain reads DVKVTQSSRYLVKRTGEKVFLECVQDMDHENMFWYRQDPGLGLRLIYFSYDVKMKEKGDIPEGYSVSREKKERFSLILESASTNQTSMYLCASSLFASRNANEKLFFGSGTQLSVL.

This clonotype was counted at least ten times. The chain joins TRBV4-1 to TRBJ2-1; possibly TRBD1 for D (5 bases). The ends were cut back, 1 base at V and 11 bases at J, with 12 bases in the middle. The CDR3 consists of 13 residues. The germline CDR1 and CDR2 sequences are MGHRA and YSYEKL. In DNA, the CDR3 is TGCGCCAGCAGCCAAGTATCAGGGTATAAGCAGTTCTTC. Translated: CASSQVSGYKQFF.